This TCR beta chain was identified in a study of shared clonotypes between healthy human individuals. Broader study findings: Larger estimated richness was generally recorded for naive subsets relative to memory subsets. Non-shared clonotypes had lower generation probabilities than clonotypes shared by all four sorted-subset donors. It was anticipated that sequencing depth would influence how many clonotypes donors shared.

Notes on this clone: Its matching antigen is unknown.

The CDR3 spans 16 residues. The V gene lost 4 bases and the J gene lost 2 bases, with 16 bases spanning the gap. CDR1 SGHNT and CDR2 YENEEA come from the germline V gene. Method: immunoSEQ multiplex PCR; TCRdb's copy keeps in-frame clones and lacks some. The sample has 2,500,000 or so clones, 92% seen once; the top ten hold around 0.38%. Source material: naive CD4+ T cells from PBMCs. Specified subset: CD45RA+ positively selected. The sequence was obtained from a man between 18 and 35 years old in good health. Some clones in this sample may be carry-over from other donors' samples. The rearrangement uses TRBV11-3 and TRBJ2-3; a possible D gene is TRBD2 (6 bases). In nucleotides, the CDR3 is TGTGCCAGCAGCTCATCGACTAGAGGGTACACAGATACGCAGTATTTT. Its protein is CASSSSTRGYTDTQYF.